This T cell receptor (beta chain) was identified in a study of T cell changes during pregnancy in multiple sclerosis. Generated by immunoSEQ multiplex PCR, the TCRdb table keeps only in-frame clones and is missing some. The profile shows 60,000 to 85,000 clones, about 91% of them singletons. The clonotype originates from a female donor with multiple sclerosis, enrolled in a pregnancy study. The source material was peripheral blood, sampled in the first trimester of pregnancy.

As DNA, the CDR3 is TGTGCCTGGAGAAGGACAGGGAGCTCCTATAATTCACCCCTCCACTTT. Protein: CAWRRTGSSYNSPLHF. This chain connects TRBV30 to TRBJ1-6; 8 bases are shared with TRBD1. CDR1 and CDR2 (germline): GTSNPN, SVGIG (reference sequence). This CDR3 comprises 16 residues. The junction had 4 bases not matched to a gene; V was cut back by 3 bases and J by 0 bases.